These T cell receptor beta chains were read from a single sample in a study of blood T cell repertoires in COVID-19. The protocol was immunoSEQ multiplex PCR, while the TCRdb copy is restricted to in-frame clones and leaves out a portion. The table shows about 300,000 clones, with about nine tenths occurring only once. The sample taken for sequencing was peripheral blood. The receptors were gathered from a woman aged 45-59 years with COVID-19, enrolled during active disease. CDR3s include the opening cysteine and the closing phenylalanine or tryptophan. D genes are given only for firm matches. A clone size is listed for some rows: how often the clone was seen (once, few, many), or a class if it is expanded.

J,V,size,D,CDR3,DNA
TRBJ2-5,TRBV3-1/TRBV3-2,once,TRBD2,CASSQGLAGQETQYF,TGTGCCAGCAGCCAAGGACTAGCGGGGCAAGAGACCCAGTACTTC
TRBJ1-1,TRBV3-1/TRBV3-2,-,TRBD1,CASSQGTGGTEAFF,TGTGCCAGCAGCCAAGGTACAGGGGGCACTGAAGCTTTCTTT
TRBJ1-1,TRBV5-1,-,TRBD1,CASSLASGQGSRAAGAFF,TGCGCCAGCAGCTTGGCTTCGGGACAGGGGTCGAGGGCCGCCGGAGCTTTCTTT
TRBJ2-1,TRBV7-2,-,TRBD1,CASSLFFMGQGPNEQFF,TGTGCCAGCAGCTTATTTTTTATGGGACAGGGTCCTAATGAGCAGTTCTTC
TRBJ2-1,TRBV9,-,TRBD2,CASSVDPPWTSGTAEQFF,TGTGCCAGCAGCGTAGACCCCCCCTGGACTAGCGGTACTGCTGAGCAGTTCTTC
TRBJ1-1,TRBV19,-,TRBD1,CASSPGQTNTEAFF,TGTGCCAGTAGTCCGGGACAGACGAACACTGAAGCTTTCTTT
TRBJ2-5,TRBV7-2,-,-,CASSFAGSQETQYF,TGTGCCAGCAGCTTTGCCGGGTCCCAAGAGACCCAGTACTTC
TRBJ1-1,TRBV7-8,-,-,CASSLASGGAGTEAFF,TGTGCCAGCAGCTTAGCGAGCGGCGGGGCGGGAACTGAAGCTTTCTTT
TRBJ2-1,TRBV11-3,once,-,CASSTGTYNEQFF,TGTGCCAGCAGCACCGGGACTTACAATGAGCAGTTCTTC
TRBJ2-1,TRBV7-9,-,-,CASSNSDEQFF,TGTGCCAGCTCCAATTCGGATGAGCAGTTCTTC
TRBJ2-1,TRBV4-1,once,-,CASSQAGVTSNEQFF,TGCGCCAGCAGCCAAGCCGGAGTAACAAGCAATGAGCAGTTCTTC
TRBJ2-7,TRBV18,-,TRBD2,CASSPPGPGTTYEQYF,TGTGCCAGCTCACCTCCCGGACCGGGGACTACCTACGAGCAGTACTTC
TRBJ1-2,TRBV11-2,-,-,CASSPTVASNYGYTF,TGTGCCAGCAGCCCAACCGTGGCCTCTAACTATGGCTACACCTTC
TRBJ2-1,TRBV3-1/TRBV3-2,-,TRBD2,CASSRPGLAGGWIEQFF,TGTGCCAGCAGCCGACCGGGACTAGCGGGAGGATGGATTGAGCAGTTCTTC
TRBJ1-1,TRBV30,-,-,CAWSGRGGTEAFF,TGTGCCTGGAGTGGAAGGGGCGGAACTGAAGCTTTCTTT
TRBJ1-1,TRBV4-1,-,-,CASSQSPGALAFF,TGCGCCAGCAGCCAAAGTCCAGGGGCGCTAGCTTTCTTT
TRBJ2-7,TRBV7-2,few,TRBD2,CASSLEVSGRAGEQYF,TGTGCCAGCAGCTTAGAGGTCAGCGGGAGGGCCGGCGAGCAGTACTTC
TRBJ1-4,TRBV7-2,once,-,CASSPVGRDEKLFF,TGTGCCAGCAGCCCCGTTGGGAGAGATGAAAAACTGTTTTTT
TRBJ2-5,TRBV30,-,TRBD2,CAWTIEGLGKETQYF,TGTGCCTGGACCATAGAGGGACTAGGGAAAGAGACCCAGTACTTC
TRBJ2-3,TRBV15,-,-,CATSRDLPDTQYF,TGTGCCACCAGCAGAGACCTTCCCGATACGCAGTATTTT
TRBJ1-2,TRBV13,-,TRBD1,CASSARQGGNYGYTF,TGTGCCAGCAGCGCCAGACAGGGGGGAAACTATGGCTACACCTTC
TRBJ2-4,TRBV4-2,-,TRBD2,CASSQDLLAGKNIQYF,TGTGCCAGCAGCCAAGATTTACTAGCGGGTAAAAACATTCAGTACTTC
TRBJ2-2,TRBV7-2,-,-,CASSLERRRSSGELFF,TGTGCCAGCAGCTTAGAAAGGAGGAGGTCATCGGGGGAGCTGTTTTTT
TRBJ2-3,TRBV12-3/TRBV12-4,-,-,CASSRSDTQYF,TGTGCCAGCAGTCGTTCAGATACGCAGTATTTT
TRBJ2-1,TRBV13,-,TRBD2,CASSYTTGTRLAEQFF,TGTGCCAGCAGCTACACTACCGGGACTAGATTGGCTGAGCAGTTCTTC
TRBJ2-3,TRBV5-1,-,TRBD2,CASRLLAGGRDTQYF,TGCGCCAGCCGACTCTTAGCGGGAGGACGAGATACGCAGTATTTT
TRBJ1-1,TRBV30,once,-,CAWSGSTEAFF,TGTGCCTGGAGTGGGAGTACTGAAGCTTTCTTT
TRBJ2-7,TRBV30,-,TRBD1,CAWSATGSYEQYF,TGTGCCTGGAGTGCGACAGGGTCCTACGAGCAGTACTTC